These 25 T cell receptor beta chains were sequenced from one sample in a study of technical replicates of blood from a handful of donors. Clones were read by immunoSEQ multiplex PCR, and TCRdb kept only the in-frame ones, dropping some. The profile covers some 15,000 clones, with roughly 87% appearing a single time and roughly 12% taken by the ten largest. The specimen was PBMCs. The receptors come from a human donor in good health.

This clone occurred a few times. The rearrangement uses TRBV11-2 and TRBJ2-5; TRBD2 agrees at 10 bases. CDR3 length: 16 residues. CDR1 and CDR2 from the germline V gene are SGHAT and FQNNGV. V lost 1 base to trimming and J lost 2 bases; unmatched junction nucleotides: 4. The CDR3 nucleotides read TGTGCCAGCAGCTTAGGGGCTAGCGGGAGTCAAGAGACCCAGTACTTC. It translates to CASSLGASGSQETQYF.

V gene TRBV19 combines with J gene TRBJ2-3, with 8 bases matching TRBD1. Unmatched junction bases numbered 11, after V lost 5 bases and J lost 1 base. CDR1 and CDR2 (germline): LNHDA, SQIVND (reference sequence). The CDR3 has 17 amino acids. The CDR3 loop reads CASSPPLGQGGTDTQYF. Written as DNA, the CDR3 is TGTGCCAGTAGTCCGCCTCTAGGACAGGGAGGCACAGATACGCAGTATTTT. The complete variable domain, with remaining parts taken from reference TRBV19 and TRBJ2-3, reads DGGITQSPKYLFRKEGQNVTLSCEQNLNHDAMYWYRQDPGQGLRLIYYSQIVNDFQKGDIAEGYSVSREKKESFPLTVTSAQKNPTAFYLCASSPPLGQGGTDTQYFGPGTRLTVL.

The chain joins TRBV5-1 to TRBJ2-7; D possibly corresponds to TRBD2 (5 bases). Germline assignment: CDR1 SGHRS and CDR2 YFSETQ. V dropped 0 bases and J dropped 3 bases, with 16 bases sitting between them. The CDR3 loop spans 16 amino acids. CDR3 residues: CASSLVRGRRSYEQYF. In DNA, the CDR3 is TGCGCCAGCAGCTTGGTCCGGGGTCGAAGGAGCTACGAGCAGTACTTC. Drawing the rest from reference TRBV5-1 and TRBJ2-7, the complete variable domain is KAGVTQTPRYLIKTRGQQVTLSCSPISGHRSVSWYQQTPGQGLQFLFEYFSETQRNKGNFPGRFSGRQFSNSRSEMNVSTLELGDSALYLCASSLVRGRRSYEQYFGPGTRLTVT.

V gene TRBV7-9 combines with J gene TRBJ2-6; D is uncertain. CDR1 is SEHNR, CDR2 FQNEAQ, per germline (reference sequence). Trimming cost V 3 bases and J 3 bases, with 12 bases left between them. This CDR3 region has 16 residues. The CDR3 loop reads CASSLVGARGANVLTF. The CDR3 DNA reads TGTGCCAGCAGCTTGGTTGGTGCGCGTGGGGCCAACGTCCTGACTTTC. Using reference TRBV7-9 and TRBJ2-6 for the parts outside the CDR3, the full variable domain is DTGVSQNPRHKITKRGQNVTFRCDPISEHNRLYWYRQTLGQGPEFLTYFQNEAQLEKSRLLSDRFSAERPKGSFSTLEIQRTEQGDSAMYLCASSLVGARGANVLTFGAGSRLTVL.

The chain employs TRBV7-2 and TRBJ2-3, with 12 bases matching TRBD2. The CDR3 has 19 amino acids. Looked up from germline, CDR1 is SGHTA and CDR2 is FQGNSA. V was clipped by 5 bases and J by 4 bases; unmatched bases: 16. The CDR3 coding sequence is TGTGCCAGCAGCCCGGTTTGGCTAGCGGGAGGGCGGGTGGCAGATACGCAGTATTTT. The encoded protein is CASSPVWLAGGRVADTQYF.

The chain carries TRBV27 and TRBJ1-5; 7 bases are shared with TRBD1. The germline V gene encodes CDR1 MNHEY and CDR2 SMNVEV (reference sequence). Trimming cost V 3 bases and J 7 bases; bases outside gene matches: 3. The CDR3 runs 13 residues. Here the CDR3 reads CASSFRGRQPQHF. In DNA form, the CDR3 reads TGTGCCAGCAGTTTCAGGGGGAGGCAGCCCCAGCATTTT.

This chain uses TRBV7-2 with TRBJ2-7, with D possibly TRBD2 on 6 matching bases. Between the trimmed V and J ends, which lost 4 bases and 4 bases, there was a span of 14 bases. The length of the CDR3 is 14 residues. The germline V gene encodes CDR1 SGHTA and CDR2 FQGNSA. The CDR3 DNA follows: TGTGCCAGCAGCTCGGGACTCGGGGGTTACGAGCAGTACTTC. It codes for CASSSGLGGYEQYF. The whole variable domain, filled in from reference TRBV7-2 and TRBJ2-7, reads GAGVSQSPSNKVTEKGKDVELRCDPISGHTALYWYRQSLGQGLEFLIYFQGNSAPDKSGLPSDRFSAERTGGSVSTLTIQRTQQEDSAVYLCASSSGLGGYEQYFGPGTRLTVT.

V gene TRBV18 combines with J gene TRBJ2-2; 7 nucleotides agree with TRBD1. With 3 bases clipped from V and 1 base from J, the junction kept 2 bases outside the gene matches. The V gene's germline CDR1 is KGHSH and CDR2 LQKENI. The length of the CDR3 is 15 residues. The CDR3 sequence: CASSPGTENTGELFF. The CDR3 nucleotides read TGTGCCAGCTCACCCGGGACAGAGAACACCGGGGAGCTGTTTTTT.

The chain has TRBV7-9 and TRBJ2-7; D is undetermined. V was cut by 3 bases and J by 0 bases, with 12 bases left in between. This CDR3 contains 15 residues. Germline CDR1 and CDR2: SEHNR and FQNEAQ (reference sequence). Written as DNA, the CDR3 is TGTGCCAGCAGCTTGGGTGCGGAGAGCTCCTACGAGCAGTACTTC. It is translated as CASSLGAESSYEQYF.

The table lists this clone with a count of one. The J gene is TRBJ1-4, the V gene TRBV6-1; no clear D. This CDR3 has 14 residues. Trimming removed 6 bases from V and 7 bases from J, with 15 bases in between. Germline V gene sequence: CDR1 MNHNS, CDR2 SASEGT. The CDR3: CASRMGGSGEKLFF. The CDR3 coding sequence is TGTGCCAGCAGGATGGGAGGCTCGGGTGAAAAACTGTTTTTT.

The V gene is TRBV27, the J gene TRBJ2-1; D is undetermined. With 1 base removed from V and 9 bases from J, the gap between germline ends came to 13 bases. This CDR3 has 14 amino acids. Germline CDR1 and CDR2: MNHEY and SMNVEV (reference sequence). The CDR3 loop reads CASSLFVSSGEQFF. CDR3 bases: TGTGCCAGCAGTTTATTTGTTTCGTCGGGTGAGCAGTTCTTC.

The CDR3 DNA is TGTGCCAGCAGTGAGATCCAGGGTACAGATACGCAGTATTTT. Protein: CASSEIQGTDTQYF. This sequence joins TRBV6-4 and TRBJ2-3, with a possible D match to TRBD1 (5 bases). Germline CDR1 and CDR2: MRHNA and SNTAGT. V lost 3 bases, J lost 3 bases, and 10 bases lay in between. The CDR3 loop spans 14 amino acids.

The chain carries TRBV19 and TRBJ2-2, with 7 bases fitting TRBD1. CDR3 length: 15 amino acids. V shed 4 bases and J 5 bases; nucleotides not matched to a gene: 7. From germline, CDR1 is LNHDA and CDR2 SQIVND (reference sequence). The CDR3 coding sequence is TGTGCCAGTAGTACGACAGGGCCGGGTACCGGGGAGCTGTTTTTT. This codes for CASSTTGPGTGELFF.

The chain uses TRBV7-6 and TRBJ2-7; TRBD2 matches 9 bases. Germline assignment: CDR1 SGHVS and CDR2 FNYEAQ. Unmatched junction bases numbered 6, after V lost 1 base and J lost 5 bases. This CDR3 comprises 15 residues. CDR3 sequence (DNA): TGTGCCAGCAGCTTAGTTGTAGCGGGAGAAAACGAGCAGTACTTC. The encoded protein is CASSLVVAGENEQYF.

J is TRBJ2-7 and V is TRBV18; 11 bases are a match to TRBD2. Germline V gene lookup returns CDR1 KGHSH and CDR2 LQKENI. This CDR3 is 16 amino acids long. V lost 3 bases and J lost 0; bases outside the gene matches: 4. In DNA form, the CDR3 reads TGTGCCAGCTCACCGTCTAGCGGGAGGAGCTCCTACGAGCAGTACTTC. It specifies CASSPSSGRSSYEQYF.

The gene calls are TRBV25-1 and TRBJ2-3, with D unclear. This CDR3 has 15 residues. V was trimmed by 5 bases and J by 7 bases, leaving 19 bases between them. Germline V gene sequence: CDR1 MGHDK, CDR2 SYGVNS. CDR3 sequence: CASSPPFAVGNTQYF. Written as DNA, the CDR3 is TGTGCCAGCAGTCCCCCCTTTGCGGTCGGAAATACGCAGTATTTT.

The genes are TRBV5-1 and TRBJ2-3; D is ambiguous. Deletions cut 0 bases from V and 2 bases from J, with 10 bases between. This CDR3 region has 15 residues. CDR1 SGHRS and CDR2 YFSETQ come from the germline V gene. The CDR3 spells CASSLVVQPTDTQYF. The CDR3 DNA is TGCGCCAGCAGCTTGGTAGTTCAACCCACAGATACGCAGTATTTT.

The rearrangement joins TRBV4-2 to TRBJ2-1; D may be TRBD2 (6 bases). Germline V CDR1 and CDR2: LGHNA, YNFKEQ. V dropped 0 bases and J dropped 4 bases, with 13 bases sitting between them. This CDR3 has 16 residues. The CDR3 coding sequence is TGTGCCAGCAGCCAAGAGGGCGGGAACCGGTACAATGAGCAGTTCTTC. Protein sequence: CASSQEGGNRYNEQFF.

The chain is built from TRBV2 and TRBJ2-2, with D perhaps matching TRBD1 (5 bases). The CDR3 runs to 14 residues. Between the trimmed V and J ends, which lost 2 bases and 6 bases, there was a span of 10 bases. The germline V gene encodes CDR1 SNHLY and CDR2 FYNNEI. The CDR3 spells CASSEYQGSGELFF. The CDR3 nucleotides are TGTGCCAGCAGTGAATACCAGGGCTCCGGGGAGCTGTTTTTT.

The rearrangement uses TRBV7-4 and TRBJ2-3; 12 bases are a match to TRBD2. There are 17 residues in the CDR3. CDR1 and CDR2 from the germline V gene are SGHVT and SQSDAQ. After removal of 5 bases from V and 1 base from J, the junction contained 7 bases not matched to a gene. CDR3 DNA: TGTGCCAGCAGCGGGCTAGCGGGAGGGCCCCGCACAGATACGCAGTATTTT. Its translation is CASSGLAGGPRTDTQYF.

The CDR3 DNA sequence: TGTGCCAGCAGCCACGGAGGGGGCGAGAGGCCCCAGCATTTT. As protein: CASSHGGGERPQHF. This chain uses TRBV6-6 with TRBJ1-5, with 7 positions matching TRBD1. The CDR3 has 14 residues. V was clipped by 6 bases and J by 9 bases; unmatched bases: 11. Germline assignment: CDR1 MNHNY and CDR2 SVGAGI (reference sequence).

In its sample, this clone was seen once. The chain recombines TRBV2 with TRBJ1-5; 7 bases fit TRBD1. The CDR3 sequence is 15 residues long. J lost 0 bases, V lost 6 bases, and 5 bases had no gene match. The germline gives CDR1 SNHLY, CDR2 FYNNEI. The CDR3 nucleotides read TGTGCCAGCAGGGGGACAGTTATTAGCAATCAGCCCCAGCATTTT. It specifies CASRGTVISNQPQHF.

The chain carries TRBV27 and TRBJ1-2, with 9 bases lining up with TRBD1. Germline values: CDR1 MNHEY, CDR2 SMNVEV (reference sequence). V dropped 6 bases and J dropped 1; count of bases not matched to a gene: 9. The CDR3 totals 16 residues. The CDR3, as DNA: TGTGCCAGCAGACAACAGGGGGCGTTCGTTAACTATGGCTACACCTTC. This translates into CASRQQGAFVNYGYTF.

The chain employs TRBV28 and TRBJ2-7, with 7 bases matching TRBD2. After removal of 4 bases from V and 1 base from J, the junction contained 10 bases not matched to a gene. From germline, CDR1 is MDHEN and CDR2 SYDVKM. CDR3 size: 16 residues. CDR3 in amino acids: CASSSTYAGESYEQYF. The CDR3 nucleotides read TGTGCCAGCAGTTCCACCTACGCGGGAGAGTCCTACGAGCAGTACTTC. Filled out from reference TRBV28 and TRBJ2-7, the complete variable domain reads DVKVTQSSRYLVKRTGEKVFLECVQDMDHENMFWYRQDPGLGLRLIYFSYDVKMKEKGDIPEGYSVSREKKERFSLILESASTNQTSMYLCASSSTYAGESYEQYFGPGTRLTVT.

The CDR3 reads CASQDTLYQPQHF. CDR3 DNA: TGTGCCAGCCAGGACACCCTGTATCAGCCCCAGCATTTT. This chain links TRBV6-6 with TRBJ1-5; TRBD1 is a possible D gene (5 bases). The V gene's germline CDR1 is MNHNY and CDR2 SVGAGI (reference sequence). CDR3 length equals 13 residues. Trimming took 8 bases from V and 5 from J, leaving 13 bases between them.